This T cell receptor beta chain was sequenced during a study of blood T cell repertoires in COVID-19. Study details: There were acute and convalescent COVID-19 samples, and they came from the United States, Italy and Spain. The analysed material was cDNA or gDNA that came from T cells, B-cell-depleted T cells, or PBMCs.

Recruits, aged about 18 to 90 years, lived in 24 US areas. Original analysis: Reference gene primer amplification gave nucleated cell count estimates. Clones were read by immunoSEQ multiplex PCR, and TCRdb kept only the in-frame ones, dropping some. V, J and clone size derive from that table, while D and trimming were established from the DNA sequence. The sample consists of about 220,000 clones, roughly 90% of them appearing once. The V gene's germline CDR1 is LNHDA and CDR2 SQIVND (reference sequence). The V gene lost 6 bases and the J gene lost 1 base, with 7 bases spanning the gap. The CDR3 contains 13 residues.

This rearrangement joins TRBV19 to TRBJ1-5; D unclear. Sequences were obtained from PBMCs or T cells enriched from blood (not recorded which). This TCR came from a woman aged 40 to 50 with acute COVID-19. CDR3 DNA sequence: TGTGCCAGTAGCCCGGGGAGCAATCAGCCCCAGCATTTT. Protein: CASSPGSNQPQHF.